This TCR beta chain emerged from a study of blood T cell repertoires in COVID-19. Turning to the study itself: Samples representing acute and convalescent COVID-19 were sourced from the United States, Italy and Spain. In each case, the material was cDNA or gDNA derived from T cells, B-cell-depleted T cells, or PBMCs.

In the authors' methods: For nucleated cells, counts were estimated from reference gene primer amplification. Assay used: immunoSEQ multiplex PCR; TCRdb lists only in-frame clones, some missing. Clonal size and the V and J genes are those of that table, whereas D and trimming came from the DNA. The sample yields more than 60,000 clones, 87% seen once. The CDR3 loop spans 16 amino acids. Germline trimming cut 4 bases from V and 4 bases from J; bases unmatched to any gene: 4. The V gene's germline CDR1 is SGHVS and CDR2 FQNEAQ. V gene TRBV7-8 combines with J gene TRBJ2-3; 14 positions agree with TRBD2. This sequence was found in a man in his sixties with acute or convalescent COVID-19. Sequenced: peripheral blood. The CDR3 nucleotides read TGTGCCAGCAGCTCCCAGACTAGCGGGGGGGCAGATACGCAGTATTTT. The encoded protein is CASSSQTSGGADTQYF.